This is a list of T cell receptor beta chains from one sample in a study of shared clonotypes between healthy human individuals. TCRdb keeps only in-frame clones here, not all; method: immunoSEQ multiplex PCR. There are roughly 1.5 million clones in the sample; nearly 99% occur only once, and 0.45% lies in the top ten. Sequencing input: naive CD4+ T cells sorted from blood. Every receptor here comes from a man aged 30 to 45 in good health. CDR3s include the opening cysteine and the closing phenylalanine or tryptophan. D genes are given only for firm matches. Rows may omit the clone size; those that give it use once, few, many or a size class.

V gene,D gene,J gene,clone size,CDR3 DNA,CDR3 protein
TRBV2,-,TRBJ2-3,-,TGTGCCAGCAGTGAAGACAGGGATACGCAGTATTTT,CASSEDRDTQYF
TRBV7-9,-,TRBJ1-4,-,TGTGCCAGCAGCCCCCACCAGACTAATGAAAAACTGTTTTTT,CASSPHQTNEKLFF
TRBV2,-,TRBJ1-5,-,TGTGCCAGCAGTGAAGCGCGGACGGGAGGGTTTCAGCCCCAGCATTTT,CASSEARTGGFQPQHF
TRBV10-3,TRBD2,TRBJ2-4,-,TGTGCCTCCGGGACTAGCGGGATAGCCAAAAACATTCAGTACTTC,CASGTSGIAKNIQYF
TRBV2,-,TRBJ2-7,-,TGTGCCAGCAGGTACAGGGGGGGCAACGAGCAGTACTTC,CASRYRGGNEQYF
TRBV6-5,-,TRBJ1-5,-,TGTGCCAGCAGTTCCACAGGCAATCAGCCCCAGCATTTT,CASSSTGNQPQHF
TRBV18,TRBD2,TRBJ2-1,-,TGTGCCAGCTCACCACAGGATCGAATAGCGGGAGGCCACTCCATCAATGAGCAGTTCTTC,CASSPQDRIAGGHSINEQFF
TRBV28,TRBD1,TRBJ1-5,-,TGTGCCAGCAGTTTTCCCGGGACAGTAGATGGGCAGCCCCAGCATTTT,CASSFPGTVDGQPQHF
TRBV28,TRBD1,TRBJ2-7,-,TGTGCCAGCAGACCCCCAGGACAGGGAACCTACGAGCAGTACTTC,CASRPPGQGTYEQYF
TRBV6-6,-,TRBJ2-7,-,TGTGCCAGCAGTCGACCTAACGCCGAGCAGTACTTC,CASSRPNAEQYF
TRBV6-5,-,TRBJ2-7,-,TGTGCCAGCAGTTATAGGGACATCCGCACCTACGAGCAGTACTTC,CASSYRDIRTYEQYF
TRBV11-3,-,TRBJ2-3,-,TGTGCCAGCAGCTTAGAGGCCTTGGGAGCGGGTTCCACAGATACGCAGTATTTT,CASSLEALGAGSTDTQYF
TRBV10-2,TRBD2,TRBJ2-7,-,TGCGCCAGCAGTGGGAGGTTAGCGGGAGTCTCCGAGCAGTACTTC,CASSGRLAGVSEQYF
TRBV5-1,TRBD2,TRBJ2-7,-,TGCGCCAGCAGCTTGGCCAGCGGGAGGATCCCCTACGAGCAGTACTTC,CASSLASGRIPYEQYF
TRBV2,TRBD1,TRBJ1-5,-,TGTGCCAGCGGACAGGGGAATCAGCCCCAGCATTTT,CASGQGNQPQHF
TRBV29-1,-,TRBJ1-1,-,TGCAGCGCTGTGGGGGCTCGGGCTTTCTTT,CSAVGARAFF
TRBV2,-,TRBJ1-2,-,TGTGCCAGCAGCCCGGAGGCTGGCTACACCTTC,CASSPEAGYTF
TRBV6-1,-,TRBJ2-5,-,TGTGCCACCAACGGAGGGTGGGAGACCCAGTACTTC,CATNGGWETQYF
TRBV5-4,-,TRBJ2-1,-,TGTGCCAGCAGCTTTAGGGGTGGCAATGAGCAGTTCTTC,CASSFRGGNEQFF
TRBV12-2,-,TRBJ1-5,once,TGTGCAAGTCGCCCGGACGGCTATCAGCCCCAGCATTTT,CASRPDGYQPQHF
TRBV6-1,-,TRBJ2-7,-,TGTGCCAGCACTCCTGTCACATCCCATGCCTACGAGCAGTACTTC,CASTPVTSHAYEQYF
TRBV6-5,-,TRBJ2-7,-,TGTGCCAGCAGGCCCGGGACGGTAGAGTCCCACGAGCAGTACTTC,CASRPGTVESHEQYF
TRBV9,-,TRBJ1-5,-,TGTGCCAGCAGCGGGGGGCCGTGGGGCAATCAGCCCCAGCATTTT,CASSGGPWGNQPQHF
TRBV10-3,-,TRBJ2-1,-,TGTGCCATCAGTGATTTGCGGGAAGGCAATGAGCAGTTCTTC,CAISDLREGNEQFF
TRBV28,TRBD2,TRBJ2-2,-,TGTGCCATTATAGCGGGAGGTTACACCGGGGAGCTGTTTTTT,CAIIAGGYTGELFF
TRBV6-6,-,TRBJ1-3,-,TGTGCCAGCAGACGGGAGATCTCTGGAAACACCATATATTTT,CASRREISGNTIYF
TRBV25-1,-,TRBJ1-4,-,TGTGCCAGCAGTGAAGGGACATTGGGAGAAAAACTGTTTTTT,CASSEGTLGEKLFF
TRBV28,-,TRBJ1-3,-,TGTGCCAGCAGTCCCCGGGGTAGCACTAAAGCGGGAAACACCATATATTTT,CASSPRGSTKAGNTIYF
TRBV5-4,TRBD2,TRBJ2-1,-,TGTGCCAGCAGCTTGCGTAGCGGGAGTAGGTATGAGCAGTTCTTC,CASSLRSGSRYEQFF
TRBV7-9,-,TRBJ1-1,-,TGTGCCAGCAGCTTCCAGACCACGAACACTGAAGCTTTCTTT,CASSFQTTNTEAFF
TRBV2,-,TRBJ2-5,-,TGTGCCAGCAATCTGCGGGAAGGAGAGACCCAGTACTTC,CASNLREGETQYF
TRBV9,-,TRBJ1-2,once,TGTGCCAGCAGAAGGGACCCTAACTATGGCTACACCTTC,CASRRDPNYGYTF
TRBV2,TRBD1,TRBJ1-4,-,TGTGCCAGCTACAGGGGAAGGGTCACTAATGAAAAACTGTTTTTT,CASYRGRVTNEKLFF
TRBV4-3,-,TRBJ2-1,-,TGCGCCAGCGGCCGGGAGAGTTACAATGAGCAGTTCTTC,CASGRESYNEQFF
TRBV19,TRBD1,TRBJ2-1,-,TGTGCCAGTAGTCTAACAGGGGGATCCTACAATGAGCAGTTCTTC,CASSLTGGSYNEQFF
TRBV5-1,-,TRBJ1-5,-,TGCGCCAGCAGCTTGGGCGGCCACAATCAGCCCCAGCATTTT,CASSLGGHNQPQHF
TRBV7-9,-,TRBJ1-4,-,TGTGCCAGCAGCTTGTTAGACCAAACAAATGAAAAACTGTTTTTT,CASSLLDQTNEKLFF
TRBV2,TRBD1,TRBJ2-1,-,TGTGCCAGCAGAGGACAGGGTAGTGAGCAGTTCTTC,CASRGQGSEQFF
TRBV16,TRBD2,TRBJ2-7,-,TGTGCCAGCAGCCAATCACTAGCGGGCATCTACGAGCAGTACTTC,CASSQSLAGIYEQYF
TRBV18,TRBD1,TRBJ1-2,once,TGTGCCAGCTCACCGAACACCAGGGGGCAAGGCACCTTC,CASSPNTRGQGTF
TRBV5-6,TRBD1,TRBJ2-7,-,TGTGCCAGCAGCCCGACAGGGAGAATCTACGAGCAGTACTTC,CASSPTGRIYEQYF
TRBV5-1,-,TRBJ1-4,-,TGCGCCAGCAGCCCGCGACCTAATGAAAAACTGTTTTTT,CASSPRPNEKLFF
TRBV9,-,TRBJ2-1,-,TGTGCCAGCAGCGTAGAGTTAAGCTCCTACAATGAGCAGTTCTTC,CASSVELSSYNEQFF
TRBV5-5,-,TRBJ1-4,-,TGTGCCAGCAGCTTCGAGGGGAGTAATGAAAAACTGTTTTTT,CASSFEGSNEKLFF
TRBV14,TRBD1,TRBJ2-1,-,TGTGCCAGCAGCCAAGGGGACAGGGGGCTGGTCGGGGACAATGAGCAGTTCTTC,CASSQGDRGLVGDNEQFF
TRBV5-1,TRBD2,TRBJ2-5,-,TGCGCCAGCAGCTTTTTACCCCCGACTAGCCCGCAAGAGACCCAGTACTTC,CASSFLPPTSPQETQYF
TRBV30,-,TRBJ1-2,-,TGTGCCTGGAGTCCCCTATTTCGGGAGGACTATGGCTACACCTTC,CAWSPLFREDYGYTF
TRBV2,-,TRBJ1-4,-,TGTGCCAGCAGTGTTGGTGGTAATGAAAAACTGTTTTTT,CASSVGGNEKLFF
TRBV6-5,TRBD1,TRBJ1-5,-,TGTGCCAGCAGTTACCTCGGACAGGGCGATCAGCCCCAGCATTTT,CASSYLGQGDQPQHF
TRBV5-8,TRBD2,TRBJ2-1,-,TGTGCCAGCAGCTTGCTGAGCGGGAGTAGGGATGAGCAGTTCTTC,CASSLLSGSRDEQFF